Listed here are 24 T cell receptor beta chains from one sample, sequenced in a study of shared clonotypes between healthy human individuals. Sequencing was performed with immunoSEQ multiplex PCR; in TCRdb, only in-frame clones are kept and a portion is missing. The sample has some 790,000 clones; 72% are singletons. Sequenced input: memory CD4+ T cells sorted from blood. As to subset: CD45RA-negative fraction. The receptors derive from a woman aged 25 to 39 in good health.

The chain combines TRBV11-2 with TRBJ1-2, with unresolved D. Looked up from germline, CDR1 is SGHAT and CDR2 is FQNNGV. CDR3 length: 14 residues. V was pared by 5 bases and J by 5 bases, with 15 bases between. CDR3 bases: TGTGCCAGCAGCCACCTCACAGTGGAGTATGGCTACACCTTC. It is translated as CASSHLTVEYGYTF.

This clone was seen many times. The CDR3 coding sequence is TGTGCCAGCAGTGGAGTAGGGGCAGATACGCAGTATTTT. This encodes CASSGVGADTQYF. The chain has TRBV2 and TRBJ2-3, with D possibly TRBD1 on 5 matching bases. CDR3 length: 13 amino acids. CDR1 is SNHLY and CDR2 is FYNNEI in the germline V gene. Deletions cut 4 bases from V and 4 bases from J, with 9 bases between. Complete variable domain (other parts from reference TRBV2 and TRBJ2-3): EPEVTQTPSHQVTQMGQEVILRCVPISNHLYFYWYRQILGQKVEFLVSFYNNEISEKSEIFDDQFSVERPDGSNFTLKIRSTKLEDSAMYFCASSGVGADTQYFGPGTRLTVL.

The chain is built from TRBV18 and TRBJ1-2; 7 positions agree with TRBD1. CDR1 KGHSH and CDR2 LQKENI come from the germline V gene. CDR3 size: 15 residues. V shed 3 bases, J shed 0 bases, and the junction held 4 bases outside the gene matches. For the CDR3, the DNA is TGTGCCAGCTCACCGGACAGGATCCCTAACTATGGCTACACCTTC. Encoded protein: CASSPDRIPNYGYTF.

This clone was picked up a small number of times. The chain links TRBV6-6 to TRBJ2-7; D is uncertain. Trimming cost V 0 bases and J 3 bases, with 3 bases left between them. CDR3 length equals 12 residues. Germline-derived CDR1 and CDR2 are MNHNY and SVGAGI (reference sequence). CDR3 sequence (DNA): TGTGCCAGCAGTTACTCGAGCTACGAGCAGTACTTC. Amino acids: CASSYSSYEQYF.

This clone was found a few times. The CDR3 DNA reads as TGTGCCAGCAGTTTACGTCCGGGAGCCACAGATACGCAGTATTTT. This codes for CASSLRPGATDTQYF. The chain carries TRBV28 and TRBJ2-3; D is perhaps TRBD2 (6 bases). The CDR3 runs to 15 residues. Trimming cost V 2 bases and J 2 bases, with 11 bases left between them. Per germline, CDR1 MDHEN and CDR2 SYDVKM.

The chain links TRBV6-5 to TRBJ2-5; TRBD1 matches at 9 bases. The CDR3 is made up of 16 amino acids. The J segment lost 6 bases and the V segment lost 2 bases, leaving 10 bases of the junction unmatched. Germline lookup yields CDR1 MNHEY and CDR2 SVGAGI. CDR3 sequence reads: CASSYGPGQGLKTQYF. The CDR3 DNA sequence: TGTGCCAGCAGTTACGGGCCGGGACAGGGTCTAAAGACCCAGTACTTC.

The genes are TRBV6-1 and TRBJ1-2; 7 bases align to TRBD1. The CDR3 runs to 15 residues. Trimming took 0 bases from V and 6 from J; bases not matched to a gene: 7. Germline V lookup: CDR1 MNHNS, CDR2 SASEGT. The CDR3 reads CASSEAGGRGDGYTF. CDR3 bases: TGTGCCAGCAGTGAAGCAGGGGGCAGAGGCGATGGCTACACCTTC.

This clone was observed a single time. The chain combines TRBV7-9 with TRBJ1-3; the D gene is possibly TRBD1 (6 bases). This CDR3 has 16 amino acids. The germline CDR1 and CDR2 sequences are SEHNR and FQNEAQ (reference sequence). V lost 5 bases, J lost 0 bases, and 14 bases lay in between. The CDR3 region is CASSPRTVFSGNTIYF. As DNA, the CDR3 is TGTGCCAGCAGCCCTCGGACAGTTTTCTCTGGAAACACCATATATTTT. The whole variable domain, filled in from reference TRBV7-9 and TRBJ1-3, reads DTGVSQNPRHKITKRGQNVTFRCDPISEHNRLYWYRQTLGQGPEFLTYFQNEAQLEKSRLLSDRFSAERPKGSFSTLEIQRTEQGDSAMYLCASSPRTVFSGNTIYFGEGSWLTVV.

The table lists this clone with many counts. CDR3 sequence (DNA): TGTGCCAGCGGGGTAACAGGGGTAAGCAATCAGCCCCAGCATTTT. This translates into CASGVTGVSNQPQHF. V and J are TRBV2 and TRBJ1-5; TRBD1 agrees at 7 bases. The CDR3 sequence is 15 residues long. The germline CDR1 and CDR2 sequences are SNHLY and FYNNEI. Trimming removed 8 bases from V and 1 base from J; junction bases left unmatched: 8. Based on the CDR3 plus reference TRBV2 and TRBJ1-5, the full variable domain is EPEVTQTPSHQVTQMGQEVILRCVPISNHLYFYWYRQILGQKVEFLVSFYNNEISEKSEIFDDQFSVERPDGSNFTLKIRSTKLEDSAMYFCASGVTGVSNQPQHFGDGTRLSIL.

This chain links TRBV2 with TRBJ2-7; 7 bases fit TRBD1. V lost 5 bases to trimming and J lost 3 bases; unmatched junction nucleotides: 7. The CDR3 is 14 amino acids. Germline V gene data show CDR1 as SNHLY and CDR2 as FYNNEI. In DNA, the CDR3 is TGTGCCAGCAGTTCCGGACAGGCCGACTACGAGCAGTACTTC. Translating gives CASSSGQADYEQYF.

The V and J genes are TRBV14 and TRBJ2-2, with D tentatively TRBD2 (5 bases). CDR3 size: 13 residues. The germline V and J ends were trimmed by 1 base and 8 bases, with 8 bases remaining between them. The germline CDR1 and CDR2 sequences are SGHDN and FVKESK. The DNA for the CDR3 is TGTGCCAGCAGCCAAGTCGGGGAGGGGGAGCTGTTTTTT. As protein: CASSQVGEGELFF.

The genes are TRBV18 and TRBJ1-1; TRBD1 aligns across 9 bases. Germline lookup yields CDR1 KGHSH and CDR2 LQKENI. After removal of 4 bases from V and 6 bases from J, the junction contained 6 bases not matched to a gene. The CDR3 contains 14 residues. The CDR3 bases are TGTGCCAGCTCACGGGACAGGGCACTCTCTGAAGCTTTCTTT. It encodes CASSRDRALSEAFF.

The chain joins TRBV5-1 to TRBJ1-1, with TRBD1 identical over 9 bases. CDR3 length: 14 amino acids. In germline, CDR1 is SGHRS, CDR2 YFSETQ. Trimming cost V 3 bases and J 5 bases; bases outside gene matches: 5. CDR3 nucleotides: TGCGCCAGCAGCTCACAGGGGGCGCGTACTGAAGCTTTCTTT. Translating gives CASSSQGARTEAFF.

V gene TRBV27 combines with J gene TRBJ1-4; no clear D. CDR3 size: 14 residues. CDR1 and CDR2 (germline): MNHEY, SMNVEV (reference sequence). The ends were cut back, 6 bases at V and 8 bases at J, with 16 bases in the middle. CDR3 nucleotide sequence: TGTGCCAGCAGGCACCGGACCGAGAGCGAAAAACTGTTTTTT. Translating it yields CASRHRTESEKLFF.

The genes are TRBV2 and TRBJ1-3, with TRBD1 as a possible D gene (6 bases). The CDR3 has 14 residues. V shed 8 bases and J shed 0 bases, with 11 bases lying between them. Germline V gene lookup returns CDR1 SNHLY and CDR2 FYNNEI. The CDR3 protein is CASRDKGSGNTIYF. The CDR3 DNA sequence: TGTGCCAGCCGGGACAAGGGCTCTGGAAACACCATATATTTT.

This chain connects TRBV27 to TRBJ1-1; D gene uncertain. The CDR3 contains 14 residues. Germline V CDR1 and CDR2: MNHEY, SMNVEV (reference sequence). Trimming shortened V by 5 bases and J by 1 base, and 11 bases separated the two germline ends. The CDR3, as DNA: TGTGCCAGCAGTCCGATTACAGCGAACACTGAAGCTTTCTTT. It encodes CASSPITANTEAFF.

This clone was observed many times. DNA for the CDR3: TGTGCCAGCAGTTTCCGCCCTCCCGGGACAGGGGCCCCAGCCGAGCAGTACTTC. Its protein is CASSFRPPGTGAPAEQYF. The chain carries TRBV27 and TRBJ2-7, with 10 bases fitting TRBD1. The CDR3 is 18 residues long. V trimming: 3 bases; J trimming: 6 bases; junction bases outside the gene matches: 17. CDR1 is MNHEY, CDR2 SMNVEV, per germline (reference sequence).

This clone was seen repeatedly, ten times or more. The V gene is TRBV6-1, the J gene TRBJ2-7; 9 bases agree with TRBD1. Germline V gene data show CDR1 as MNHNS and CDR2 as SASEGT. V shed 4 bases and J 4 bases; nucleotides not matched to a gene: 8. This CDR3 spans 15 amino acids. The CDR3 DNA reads TGTGCCAGCAGTGGATCCGGGACAGGGCCTTACGAGCAGTACTTC. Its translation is CASSGSGTGPYEQYF.

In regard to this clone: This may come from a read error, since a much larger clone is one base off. CDR3 in amino acids: CASSVGLSDTQYF. Written as DNA, the CDR3 is TGTGCCAGCAGTGTGGGACTGTCAGATACGCAGTATTTT. The chain carries TRBV6-4 and TRBJ2-3, with D perhaps matching TRBD2 (6 bases). Between the trimmed V and J ends, which lost 4 bases and 4 bases, there was a span of 9 bases. The CDR3 is 13 residues long. The germline V gene has CDR1 MRHNA and CDR2 SNTAGT.

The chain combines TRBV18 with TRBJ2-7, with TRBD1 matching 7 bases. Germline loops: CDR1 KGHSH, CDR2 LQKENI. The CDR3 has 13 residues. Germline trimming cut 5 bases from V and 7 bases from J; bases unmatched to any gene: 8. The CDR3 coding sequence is TGTGCCAGCTCATTAGGGGACAGTAGGGAGCAGTACTTC. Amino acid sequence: CASSLGDSREQYF.

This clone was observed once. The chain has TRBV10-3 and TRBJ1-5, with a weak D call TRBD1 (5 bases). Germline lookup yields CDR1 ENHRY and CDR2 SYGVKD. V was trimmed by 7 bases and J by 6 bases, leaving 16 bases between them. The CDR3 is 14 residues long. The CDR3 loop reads CAITGDPRAQPQHF. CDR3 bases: TGTGCCATCACCGGGGACCCCCGAGCTCAGCCCCAGCATTTT.

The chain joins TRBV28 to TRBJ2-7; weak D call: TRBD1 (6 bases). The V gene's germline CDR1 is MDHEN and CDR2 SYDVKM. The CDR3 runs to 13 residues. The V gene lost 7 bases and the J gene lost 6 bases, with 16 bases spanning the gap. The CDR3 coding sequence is TGTGCCAGCATCCAATCTGGCAGGGGCGAGCAGTACTTC. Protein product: CASIQSGRGEQYF.

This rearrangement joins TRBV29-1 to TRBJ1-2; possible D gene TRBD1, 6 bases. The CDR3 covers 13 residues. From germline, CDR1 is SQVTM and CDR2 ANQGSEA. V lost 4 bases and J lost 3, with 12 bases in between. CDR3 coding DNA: TGCAGCGTTGTCAGGGGAGTAGACTATGGCTACACCTTC. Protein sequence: CSVVRGVDYGYTF.

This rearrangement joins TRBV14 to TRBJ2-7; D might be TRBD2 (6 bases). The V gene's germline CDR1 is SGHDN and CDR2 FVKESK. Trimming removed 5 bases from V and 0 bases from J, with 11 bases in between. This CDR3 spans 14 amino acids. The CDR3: CASSLGLHSYEQYF. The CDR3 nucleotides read TGTGCCAGCAGCTTAGGACTACACTCCTACGAGCAGTACTTC.